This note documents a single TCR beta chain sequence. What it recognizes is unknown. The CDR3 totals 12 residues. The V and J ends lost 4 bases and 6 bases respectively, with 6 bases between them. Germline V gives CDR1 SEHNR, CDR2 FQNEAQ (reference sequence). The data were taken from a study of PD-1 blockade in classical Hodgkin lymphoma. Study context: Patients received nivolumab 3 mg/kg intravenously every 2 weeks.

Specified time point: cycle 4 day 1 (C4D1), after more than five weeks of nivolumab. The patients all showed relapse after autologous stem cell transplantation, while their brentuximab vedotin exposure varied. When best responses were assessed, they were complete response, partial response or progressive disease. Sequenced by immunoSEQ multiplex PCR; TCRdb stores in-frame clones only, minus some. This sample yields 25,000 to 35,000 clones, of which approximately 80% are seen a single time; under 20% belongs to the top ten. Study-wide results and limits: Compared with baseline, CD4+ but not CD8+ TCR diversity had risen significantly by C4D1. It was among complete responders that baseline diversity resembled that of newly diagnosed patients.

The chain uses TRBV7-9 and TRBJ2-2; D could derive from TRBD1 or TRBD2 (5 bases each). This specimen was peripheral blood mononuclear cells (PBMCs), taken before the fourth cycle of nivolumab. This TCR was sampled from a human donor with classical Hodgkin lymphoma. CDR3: CASSWGSGELFF. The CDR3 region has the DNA TGTGCCAGCAGCTGGGGGTCCGGGGAGCTGTTTTTT.